This T cell receptor (beta chain) was sequenced for a study of CD8+CD57+ T cells in acquired aplastic anemia. Study overall: Healthy-donor CD4+ cells averaged approximately 10 million reads.

Study outcomes and limitations: Between patients and controls, about 30 CD8+ CDR3 sequences were found in common.

For CDR3 and TCR beta VDJ profiling, genomic DNA was the template used. TCRdb re-derived calls from the reads in MiXCR, one entry per CDR3 protein. This table has approximately 170,000 distinct CDR3 sequences, 50% to 55% appearing once. This clonotype was recorded many times. Its antigen is as yet unknown. What was sequenced was sorted CD4+, CD8+, or CD8+CD57+ T cells (not recorded which) from PBMCs. This sequence originates from a human donor in good health, serving as a control.

DNA of the CDR3: TGCGCCAGCAGCCTCGCGGGGCAGGGAGGCGAAAAACTGTTTTTT. Translating it yields CASSLAGQGGEKLFF. The genes are TRBV5-1 and TRBJ1-4; D is perhaps TRBD1 (5 bases). CDR1 is SGHRS and CDR2 is YFSETQ in the germline V gene. This CDR3 contains 15 residues. The V end lost 4 bases, the J end lost 8 bases, and 18 bases lay between the germline ends.